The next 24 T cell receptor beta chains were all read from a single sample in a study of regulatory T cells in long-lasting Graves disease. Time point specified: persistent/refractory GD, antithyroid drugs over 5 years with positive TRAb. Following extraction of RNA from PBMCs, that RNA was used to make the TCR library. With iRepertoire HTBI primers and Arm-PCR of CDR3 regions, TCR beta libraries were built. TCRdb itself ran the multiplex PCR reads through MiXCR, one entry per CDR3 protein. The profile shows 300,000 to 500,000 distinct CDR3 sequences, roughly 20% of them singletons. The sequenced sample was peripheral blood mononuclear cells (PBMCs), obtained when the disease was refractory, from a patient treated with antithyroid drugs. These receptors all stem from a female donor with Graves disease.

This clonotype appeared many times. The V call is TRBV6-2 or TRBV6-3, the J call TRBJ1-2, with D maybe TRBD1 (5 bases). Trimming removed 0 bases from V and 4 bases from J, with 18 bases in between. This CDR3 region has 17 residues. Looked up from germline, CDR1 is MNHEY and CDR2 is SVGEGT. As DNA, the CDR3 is TGTGCCAGCAGTTACTCGAAAGGGGAATCAGCGCTCTATGGCTACACCTTC. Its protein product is CASSYSKGESALYGYTF.

In nucleotides, the CDR3 is TGTGCCATCAGTGAGGGACTAGCGAGGGCCTACGAGCAGTACTTC. Translation gives CAISEGLARAYEQYF. The chain employs TRBV10-3 and TRBJ2-7; 9 nucleotides align to TRBD2. The trim removed 2 bases at V and 2 bases at J, leaving 4 bases unmatched. This CDR3 spans 15 amino acids. CDR1 and CDR2 (germline): ENHRY, SYGVKD.

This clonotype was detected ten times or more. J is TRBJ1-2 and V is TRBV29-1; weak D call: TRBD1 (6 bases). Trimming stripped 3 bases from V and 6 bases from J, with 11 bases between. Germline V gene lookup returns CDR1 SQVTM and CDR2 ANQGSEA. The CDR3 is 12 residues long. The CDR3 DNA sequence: TGCAGCGTTGACAAGGGGGAAAATGGCTACACCTTC. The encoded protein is CSVDKGENGYTF.

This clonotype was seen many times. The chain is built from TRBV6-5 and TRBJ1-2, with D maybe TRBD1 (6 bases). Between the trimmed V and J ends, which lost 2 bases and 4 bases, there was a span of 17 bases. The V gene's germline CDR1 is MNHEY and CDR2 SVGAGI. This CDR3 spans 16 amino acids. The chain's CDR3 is CASSYKPGEAPYGYTF. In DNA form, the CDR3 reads TGTGCCAGCAGTTACAAACCAGGGGAAGCCCCCTATGGCTACACCTTC.

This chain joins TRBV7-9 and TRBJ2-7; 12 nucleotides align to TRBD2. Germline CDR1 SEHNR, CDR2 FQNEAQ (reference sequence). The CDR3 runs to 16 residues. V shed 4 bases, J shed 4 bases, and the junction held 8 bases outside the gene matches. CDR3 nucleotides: TGTGCCAGCAGCTCCTGGACTAGCGGGGACCTATACGAGCAGTACTTC. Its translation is CASSSWTSGDLYEQYF.

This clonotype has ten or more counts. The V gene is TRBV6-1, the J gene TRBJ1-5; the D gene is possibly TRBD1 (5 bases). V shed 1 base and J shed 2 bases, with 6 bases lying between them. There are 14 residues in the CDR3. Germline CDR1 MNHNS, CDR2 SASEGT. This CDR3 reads CASSEGGGNQPQHF. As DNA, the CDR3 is TGTGCCAGCAGTGAAGGGGGGGGCAATCAGCCCCAGCATTTT.

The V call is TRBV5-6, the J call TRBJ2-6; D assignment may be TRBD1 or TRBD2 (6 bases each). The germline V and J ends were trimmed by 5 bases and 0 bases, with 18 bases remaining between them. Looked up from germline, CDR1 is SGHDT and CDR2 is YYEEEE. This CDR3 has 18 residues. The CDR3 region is CASRAPGAGNSGANVLTF. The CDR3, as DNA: TGTGCCAGCAGGGCCCCGGGGGCGGGAAACTCTGGGGCCAACGTCCTGACTTTC.

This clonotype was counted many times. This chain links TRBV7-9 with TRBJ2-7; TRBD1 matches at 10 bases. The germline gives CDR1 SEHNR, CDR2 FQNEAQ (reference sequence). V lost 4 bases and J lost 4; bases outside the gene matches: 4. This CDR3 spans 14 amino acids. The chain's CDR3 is CASSSTGGAYEQYF. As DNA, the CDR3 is TGTGCCAGCAGCTCGACAGGGGGCGCGTACGAGCAGTACTTC.

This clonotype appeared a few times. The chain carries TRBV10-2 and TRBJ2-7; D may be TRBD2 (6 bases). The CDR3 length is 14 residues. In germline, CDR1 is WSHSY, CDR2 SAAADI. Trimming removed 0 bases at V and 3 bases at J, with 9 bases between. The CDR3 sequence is CASSESAGSYEQYF. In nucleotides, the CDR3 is TGCGCCAGCAGTGAGTCGGCGGGGAGCTACGAGCAGTACTTC.

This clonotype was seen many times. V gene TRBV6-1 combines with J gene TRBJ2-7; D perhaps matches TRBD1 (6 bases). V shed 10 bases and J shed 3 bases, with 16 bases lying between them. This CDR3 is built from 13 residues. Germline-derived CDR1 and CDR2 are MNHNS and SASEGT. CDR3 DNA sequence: TGTGCCACCGGACAGATTACTTTCTACGAGCAGTACTTC. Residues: CATGQITFYEQYF.

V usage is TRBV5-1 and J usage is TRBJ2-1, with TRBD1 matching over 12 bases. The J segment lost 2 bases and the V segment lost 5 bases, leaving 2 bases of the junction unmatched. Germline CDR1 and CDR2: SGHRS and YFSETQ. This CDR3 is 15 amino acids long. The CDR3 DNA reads TGCGCCAGCAGGGGGGACAGGGGGCCCTACAATGAGCAGTTCTTC. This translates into CASRGDRGPYNEQFF.

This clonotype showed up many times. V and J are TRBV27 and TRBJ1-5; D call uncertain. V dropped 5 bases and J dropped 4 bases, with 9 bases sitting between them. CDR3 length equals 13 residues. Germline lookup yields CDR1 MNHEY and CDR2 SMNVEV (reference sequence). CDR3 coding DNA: TGTGCCAGCAGTCCGGACGGAAATCAGCCCCAGCATTTT. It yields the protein CASSPDGNQPQHF.

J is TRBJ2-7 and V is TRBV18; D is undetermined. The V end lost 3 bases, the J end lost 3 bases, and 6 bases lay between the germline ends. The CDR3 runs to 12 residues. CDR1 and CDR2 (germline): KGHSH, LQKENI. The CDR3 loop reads CASSPDVYEQYF. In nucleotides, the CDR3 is TGTGCCAGCTCACCGGACGTCTACGAGCAGTACTTC.

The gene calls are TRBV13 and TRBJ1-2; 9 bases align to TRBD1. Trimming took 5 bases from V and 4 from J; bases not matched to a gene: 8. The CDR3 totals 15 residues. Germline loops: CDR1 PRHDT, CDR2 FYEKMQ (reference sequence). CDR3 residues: CASSPPGQGFYGYTF. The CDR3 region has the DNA TGTGCCAGCAGCCCGCCGGGACAGGGATTCTATGGCTACACCTTC.

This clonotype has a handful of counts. The CDR3 nucleotides are TGTGCCAGCAGCCCACGGGACAGGGAAGGCGAGCAGTACTTC. It translates to CASSPRDREGEQYF. V is TRBV7-9 and J is TRBJ2-7; 9 bases line up with TRBD1. This CDR3 has 14 residues. Trimming cost V 5 bases and J 6 bases; bases outside gene matches: 8. Per germline, CDR1 SEHNR and CDR2 FQNEAQ (reference sequence).

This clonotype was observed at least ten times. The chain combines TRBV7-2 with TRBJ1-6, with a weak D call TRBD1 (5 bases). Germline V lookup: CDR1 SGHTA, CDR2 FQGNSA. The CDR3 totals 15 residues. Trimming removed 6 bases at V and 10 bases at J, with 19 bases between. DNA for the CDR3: TGTGCCAGCAGGCCAACCGGGGCTTGGGAGTCACCCCTCCACTTT. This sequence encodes CASRPTGAWESPLHF.

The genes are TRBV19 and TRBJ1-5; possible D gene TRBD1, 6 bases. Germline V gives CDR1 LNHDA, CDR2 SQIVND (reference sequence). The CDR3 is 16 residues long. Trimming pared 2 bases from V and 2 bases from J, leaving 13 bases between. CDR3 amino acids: CASSILKGDGNQPQHF. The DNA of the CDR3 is TGTGCCAGTAGTATACTGAAGGGGGACGGCAATCAGCCCCAGCATTTT.

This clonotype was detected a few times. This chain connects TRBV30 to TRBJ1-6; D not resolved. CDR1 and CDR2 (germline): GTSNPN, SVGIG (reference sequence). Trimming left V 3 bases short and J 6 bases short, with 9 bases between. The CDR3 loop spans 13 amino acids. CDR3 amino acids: CAWRASPNSPLHF. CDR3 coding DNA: TGTGCCTGGAGAGCTTCACCTAATTCACCCCTCCACTTT.

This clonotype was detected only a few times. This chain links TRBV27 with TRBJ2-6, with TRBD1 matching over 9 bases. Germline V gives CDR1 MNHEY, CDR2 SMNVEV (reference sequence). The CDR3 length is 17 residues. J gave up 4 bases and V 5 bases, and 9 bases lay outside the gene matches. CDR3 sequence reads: CASSLSGTGPGANVLTF. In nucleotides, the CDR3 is TGTGCCAGCAGTCTTTCCGGGACAGGGCCGGGGGCCAACGTCCTGACTTTC.

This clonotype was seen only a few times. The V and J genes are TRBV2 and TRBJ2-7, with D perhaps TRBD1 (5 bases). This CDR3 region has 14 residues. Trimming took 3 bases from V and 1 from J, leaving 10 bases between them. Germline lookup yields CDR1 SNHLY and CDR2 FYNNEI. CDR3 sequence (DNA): TGTGCCAGCAGTGACTCTCCAGGGTCCTACGAGCAGTACTTC. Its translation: CASSDSPGSYEQYF. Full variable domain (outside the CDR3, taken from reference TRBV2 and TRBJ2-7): EPEVTQTPSHQVTQMGQEVILRCVPISNHLYFYWYRQILGQKVEFLVSFYNNEISEKSEIFDDQFSVERPDGSNFTLKIRSTKLEDSAMYFCASSDSPGSYEQYFGPGTRLTVT.

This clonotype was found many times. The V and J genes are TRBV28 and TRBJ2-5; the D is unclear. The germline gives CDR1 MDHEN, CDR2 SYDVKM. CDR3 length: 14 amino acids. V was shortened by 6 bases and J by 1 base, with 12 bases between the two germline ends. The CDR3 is CASRSPPPQETQYF. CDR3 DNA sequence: TGTGCCAGCAGGTCTCCACCACCCCAAGAGACCCAGTACTTC.

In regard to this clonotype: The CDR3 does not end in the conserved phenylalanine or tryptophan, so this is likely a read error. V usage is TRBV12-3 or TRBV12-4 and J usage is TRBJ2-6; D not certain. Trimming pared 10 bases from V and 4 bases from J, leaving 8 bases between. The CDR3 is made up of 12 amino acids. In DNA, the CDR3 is TGTGCCATAGCCACCGGGGCCAACGTCCTGACTCTC. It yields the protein CAIATGANVLTL.

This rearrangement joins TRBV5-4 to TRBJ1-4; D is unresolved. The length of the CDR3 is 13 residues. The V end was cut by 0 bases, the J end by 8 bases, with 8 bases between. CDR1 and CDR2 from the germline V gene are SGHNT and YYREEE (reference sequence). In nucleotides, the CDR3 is TGTGCCAGCAGCTTGGGGTACGGCGAAAAACTGTTTTTT. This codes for CASSLGYGEKLFF.

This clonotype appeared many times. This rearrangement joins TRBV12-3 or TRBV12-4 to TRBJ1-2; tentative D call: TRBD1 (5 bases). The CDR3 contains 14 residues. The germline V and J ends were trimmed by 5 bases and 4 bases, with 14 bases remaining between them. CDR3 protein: CASSLTRDLYGYTF. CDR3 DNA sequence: TGTGCCAGCAGTCTAACCAGGGACCTCTATGGCTACACCTTC.